Each of the 18 T cell receptor beta chains below was sequenced from the same sample in a study of Ad26.COV2.S vaccination and SARS-CoV-2 variants. Sequencing was performed with immunoSEQ multiplex PCR; in TCRdb, only in-frame clones are kept and a portion is missing. The table has roughly 300,000 clones, 86% seen once. Treatment of the sample: around 19 received Ad26.COV2.S at low or high dose, single or two shots; 5 received placebo; per-sample allocation not given. Sampling was performed 63 days after the first vaccine or placebo injection. The source material was peripheral blood, sampled in a trial of Ad26.COV2.S vaccine versus placebo. The receptors come from a person aged 18 to 59 who received the Ad26.COV2.S COVID-19 vaccine or a placebo.

This chain links TRBV28 with TRBJ1-1; TRBD1 agrees at 8 bases. The CDR3 has 16 residues. Losses at the gene ends were 2 bases for V and 3 bases for J; bases not matched to a gene: 8. Germline lookup yields CDR1 MDHEN and CDR2 SYDVKM. The CDR3 sequence: CASSLRVDRGDTEAFF. Here the CDR3 DNA reads TGTGCCAGCAGTTTACGGGTCGACAGGGGTGACACTGAAGCTTTCTTT.

The V and J genes are TRBV7-8 and TRBJ2-7, with D possibly matching TRBD1 (7 bases). The germline V gene encodes CDR1 SGHVS and CDR2 FQNEAQ. The CDR3 is 14 amino acids. V shed 5 bases and J shed 3 bases, with 14 bases lying between them. The CDR3 region is CASSPGDRNYEQYF. The CDR3 DNA sequence: TGTGCCAGCAGCCCGGGGGACAGAAACTACGAGCAGTACTTC.

This sequence joins TRBV3-1 (or the pseudogene TRBV3-2) and TRBJ2-7, with D perhaps matching TRBD2 (5 bases). The V gene's germline CDR1 is LGHDT and CDR2 YNNKEL (reference sequence). The CDR3 consists of 13 residues. V shed 3 bases and J shed 3 bases, with 9 bases lying between them. CDR3 protein: CASSQGEGYEQYF. The CDR3 bases are TGTGCCAGCAGCCAGGGAGAGGGCTACGAGCAGTACTTC.

This chain links TRBV24-1 with TRBJ2-3; no clear D gene. Trimming removed 9 bases at V and 2 bases at J, with 11 bases between. CDR1 and CDR2 from the germline V gene are KGHDR and SFDVKD. CDR3 length: 13 amino acids. In DNA form, the CDR3 reads TGTGCCACCCGCGATGACAACACAGATACGCAGTATTTT. Residues: CATRDDNTDTQYF.

The gene calls are TRBV19 and TRBJ2-7; unclear D gene. This CDR3 spans 13 amino acids. Between the trimmed V and J ends, which lost 4 bases and 1 base, there was a span of 8 bases. Germline V gives CDR1 LNHDA, CDR2 SQIVND (reference sequence). The CDR3 nucleotides read TGTGCCAGTAGTAAGTACAGATCCTACGAGCAGTACTTC. Amino acid sequence: CASSKYRSYEQYF.

The CDR3 region is CASSEDGLAAYNEQFF. The CDR3 DNA reads TGTGCCAGCAGTGAAGACGGACTAGCGGCCTACAATGAGCAGTTCTTC. The chain links TRBV2 to TRBJ2-1; 10 positions agree with TRBD2. This CDR3 comprises 16 residues. After removal of 1 base from V and 2 bases from J, the junction contained 2 bases not matched to a gene. Germline V gene lookup returns CDR1 SNHLY and CDR2 FYNNEI.

Remarks on this clone: The junction departs from germline at one end; a sequencing error may be responsible. This rearrangement joins TRBV11-2 to TRBJ2-2; D not certain. The CDR3 spans 14 residues. CDR1 is SGHAT and CDR2 is FQNNGV in the germline V gene. The CDR3: CASTLGPKTGELFF. CDR3 bases: TGTGCCAGCACCTTAGGCCCCAAAACCGGGGAGCTGTTTTTT. Drawing the rest from reference TRBV11-2 and TRBJ2-2, the complete variable domain is EAGVAQSPRYKIIEKRQSVAFWCNPISGHATLYWYQQILGQGPKLLIQFQNNGVVDDSQLPKDRFSAERLKGVDSTLKIQPAKLEDSAVYLCASTLGPKTGELFFGEGSRLTVL.

V is TRBV7-7 and J is TRBJ1-5; 7 nucleotides match TRBD1. The CDR3 is 14 residues long. Germline assignment: CDR1 SSHAT and CDR2 FNYEAQ (reference sequence). J lost 6 bases, V lost 5 bases, and 7 bases had no gene match. This chain's CDR3 is CASSEGADPQPQHF. The CDR3 DNA follows: TGTGCCAGCAGCGAGGGGGCAGATCCTCAGCCCCAGCATTTT.

Notes on this clone: The junction shows a germline mismatch at one end, possibly a read error. The V and J genes are TRBV30 and TRBJ2-2, with D possibly matching TRBD2 (6 bases). CDR1 is GTSNPN and CDR2 is SVGIG in the germline V gene (reference sequence). The CDR3 is 13 residues long. DNA for the CDR3: TGTGCCTGGAGTCCCATGGGTGGCGGGGAGCTGCTTTTT. This sequence encodes CAWSPMGGGELLF.

V usage is TRBV6-2 or TRBV6-3 and J usage is TRBJ2-7; TRBD2 might be the D (5 bases). Trimming left V 0 bases short and J 3 bases short, with 12 bases between. This CDR3 comprises 15 residues. In germline, CDR1 is MNHEY, CDR2 SVGEGT. CDR3 protein: CASSYSNPGFYEQYF. The CDR3, as DNA: TGTGCCAGCAGTTACTCGAATCCGGGATTCTACGAGCAGTACTTC.

This clone was observed a handful of times. The rearrangement joins TRBV18 to TRBJ2-5, with TRBD2 matching over 11 bases. Looked up from germline, CDR1 is KGHSH and CDR2 is LQKENI. The CDR3 sequence is 16 residues long. V lost 2 bases to trimming and J lost 4 bases; unmatched junction nucleotides: 6. This CDR3 reads CASSPTVAGGRETQYF. CDR3 nucleotides: TGTGCCAGCTCACCAACGGTAGCGGGGGGGCGAGAGACCCAGTACTTC.

V usage is TRBV28 and J usage is TRBJ2-6, with 10 bases matching TRBD1. Germline CDR1 and CDR2: MDHEN and SYDVKM. The CDR3 is 18 amino acids. V gave up 4 bases and J gave up 0 bases; unmatched junction bases: 6. DNA for the CDR3: TGTGCCAGCAGTTCTGGGACAGGGGTCTACTCTGGGGCCAACGTCCTGACTTTC. It encodes CASSSGTGVYSGANVLTF. Drawing the rest from reference TRBV28 and TRBJ2-6, the complete variable domain is DVKVTQSSRYLVKRTGEKVFLECVQDMDHENMFWYRQDPGLGLRLIYFSYDVKMKEKGDIPEGYSVSREKKERFSLILESASTNQTSMYLCASSSGTGVYSGANVLTFGAGSRLTVL.

The V gene is TRBV27, the J gene TRBJ2-3; D may match TRBD1 or TRBD2 (6 bases each). In germline, CDR1 is MNHEY, CDR2 SMNVEV (reference sequence). CDR3 length equals 17 residues. V was cut by 4 bases and J by 1 base, with 18 bases left in between. Here the CDR3 reads CASSSPGGRTRTDTQYF. In DNA form, the CDR3 reads TGTGCCAGCAGTTCTCCCGGGGGCCGAACTCGCACAGATACGCAGTATTTT.

The V and J genes are TRBV7-2 and TRBJ2-3; D not certain. The CDR3 consists of 12 residues. Trimming removed 5 bases at V and 2 bases at J, with 5 bases between. Germline values: CDR1 SGHTA, CDR2 FQGNSA. The CDR3 protein is CASSRTTDTQYF. The CDR3 DNA follows: TGTGCCAGCAGCCGCACCACAGATACGCAGTATTTT.

A few counts support this clone. The chain employs TRBV7-2 and TRBJ2-1; tentative D call: TRBD2 (6 bases). Germline V lookup: CDR1 SGHTA, CDR2 FQGNSA. The CDR3 spans 16 residues. V lost 5 bases and J 3 bases, leaving 17 bases between the germline ends. The chain's CDR3 is CASSPSLRGFYNEQFF. The CDR3, as DNA: TGTGCCAGCAGCCCCTCTTTGCGGGGTTTCTACAATGAGCAGTTCTTC. The entire variable domain, with the rest obtained from reference TRBV7-2 and TRBJ2-1, is as follows: GAGVSQSPSNKVTEKGKDVELRCDPISGHTALYWYRQSLGQGLEFLIYFQGNSAPDKSGLPSDRFSAERTGGSVSTLTIQRTQQEDSAVYLCASSPSLRGFYNEQFFGPGTRLTVL.

The CDR3 spells CASSLTGADTQYF. DNA for the CDR3: TGTGCCAGCAGCTTGACAGGGGCAGATACGCAGTATTTT. V and J are TRBV7-8 and TRBJ2-3; 8 bases match TRBD1. CDR1 and CDR2 from the germline V gene are SGHVS and FQNEAQ. Trimming took 3 bases from V and 4 from J; bases not matched to a gene: 0. This CDR3 has 13 residues.

In its sample, this clone was seen a few times. V is TRBV19 and J is TRBJ2-1; 10 nucleotides align to TRBD2. The trim removed 3 bases at V and 6 bases at J, leaving 8 bases unmatched. Per the germline V gene, CDR1 is LNHDA and CDR2 is SQIVND (reference sequence). The CDR3 has 16 amino acids. CDR3 in DNA: TGTGCCAGTAGTATGGGAAGCGGGAGGGCCTCCAATGAGCAGTTCTTC. Translated: CASSMGSGRASNEQFF. The full variable domain, with the rest looked up from reference TRBV19 and TRBJ2-1, is DGGITQSPKYLFRKEGQNVTLSCEQNLNHDAMYWYRQDPGQGLRLIYYSQIVNDFQKGDIAEGYSVSREKKESFPLTVTSAQKNPTAFYLCASSMGSGRASNEQFFGPGTRLTVL.

This chain joins TRBV7-9 and TRBJ2-7; TRBD1 matches 9 bases. V trimming: 4 bases; J trimming: 2 bases; junction bases outside the gene matches: 6. Germline CDR1 and CDR2: SEHNR and FQNEAQ (reference sequence). The CDR3 is made up of 15 amino acids. CDR3 nucleotides: TGTGCCAGCAGCTGGGACAGGGCCTCAACCTACGAGCAGTACTTC. Translating gives CASSWDRASTYEQYF.